This TCR beta chain emerged from a study of T-cell reconstitution after alpha-beta-depleted transplantation in children. Unique molecular identifiers tagged the TCRbeta library. TCRdb analysed the PCR reads with MiXCR anew, one entry per CDR3 protein. Among about 270,000 distinct CDR3 sequences listed, roughly 9.5% were seen once. This clonotype has just a few counts. Trimming cost V 2 bases and J 5 bases; bases outside gene matches: 3. Germline lookup yields CDR1 SQVTM and CDR2 ANQGSEA. This CDR3 comprises 13 residues. This sequence originates from a human donor who donated a stem cell graft to a child with SCID. The chain carries TRBV29-1 and TRBJ1-2, with 9 positions matching TRBD1. The sample in question was PBMCs from the stem cell graft donor, obtained from the stem cell graft. The CDR3 coding sequence is TGCAGCGTTGAAACAGGGGGCGGTTATGGCTACACCTTC. It yields the protein CSVETGGGYGYTF.